This T cell receptor (beta chain) was retrieved from a study of control samples from healthy donors and cancer patients. Only in-frame clones appear in the TCRdb table, and some are missing; sequencing was by immunoSEQ multiplex PCR. The sample contains roughly 120,000 clones, 91% of which appear only once. V was cut by 3 bases and J by 3 bases, with 11 bases left in between. The germline V gene has CDR1 GTSNPN and CDR2 SVGIG (reference sequence). The CDR3 is made up of 13 amino acids. Material: blood. This chain uses TRBV30 with TRBJ1-1; perhaps TRBD1 as D (5 bases). This TCR came from a woman younger than 30 in good health. The CDR3 sequence: CAWRTGYYTEAFF. CDR3 DNA: TGTGCCTGGAGAACAGGATACTACACTGAAGCTTTCTTT.